What follows are 29 T cell receptor beta chains derived from one specimen sequenced in a study of T cell responses to AZD1222 COVID-19 vaccine. Clones were sequenced by immunoSEQ multiplex PCR, and TCRdb holds only the in-frame ones, with some missing. The table lists 120,000 to 150,000 clones, 70% to 90% of them singletons. The specimen comprised peripheral blood, sampled on day 0 of AZD1222 vaccination. These receptors were obtained from an adult in good health.

CDR3 DNA sequence: TGCGCCAGCAGCCAAAAGGGACTGCCAAACCAAGAGACCCAGTACTTC. Protein sequence: CASSQKGLPNQETQYF. The chain uses TRBV4-1 and TRBJ2-5; D is possibly TRBD2 (6 bases). V was cut by 2 bases and J by 0 bases, with 13 bases left in between. The CDR3 has 16 residues. The germline V gene encodes CDR1 MGHRA and CDR2 YSYEKL.

The gene calls are TRBV28 and TRBJ2-7; 8 bases are a match to TRBD1. Germline CDR1 and CDR2: MDHEN and SYDVKM. The CDR3 has 17 amino acids. V was clipped by 5 bases and J by 0 bases; unmatched bases: 12. The CDR3 spells CASSPSGTGSSSYEQYF. Here the CDR3 DNA reads TGTGCCAGCAGTCCGTCCGGGACAGGATCGAGCTCCTACGAGCAGTACTTC.

This chain connects TRBV4-3 to TRBJ1-4, with D unclear. CDR3 length: 18 amino acids. Germline-derived CDR1 and CDR2 are LGHNA and YSLEER. V was shortened by 3 bases and J by 2 bases, with 19 bases between the two germline ends. The CDR3 reads CASSHNLIPGVTNEKLFF. As DNA, the CDR3 is TGCGCCAGCAGCCATAACCTCATCCCGGGCGTTACTAATGAAAAACTGTTTTTT.

The V gene is TRBV21-1, the J gene TRBJ1-3. TRBV21-1 is termed a pseudogene. The CDR3 length is 15 residues. The DNA for the CDR3 is TGTGCCAGCAGCCGAAGGAAAGATTCAGGAAACACCATATATTTT. This translates into CASSRRKDSGNTIYF.

The chain carries TRBV9 and TRBJ2-1; 14 nucleotides line up with TRBD2. CDR1 is SGDLS and CDR2 is YYNGEE in the germline V gene. Trimming at V came to 4 bases and at J to 1 base, leaving 7 bases not matched to a gene. There are 18 residues in the CDR3. CDR3 nucleotide sequence: TGTGCCAGCAGCCTTCTGACTAGCGGGAGGGAATCCTACAATGAGCAGTTCTTC. Encoded protein: CASSLLTSGRESYNEQFF.

J is TRBJ1-6 and V is TRBV11-2; TRBD1 agrees at 7 bases. CDR1 is SGHAT and CDR2 is FQNNGV in the germline V gene. This CDR3 has 15 amino acids. V gave up 2 bases and J gave up 7 bases; unmatched junction bases: 5. The CDR3 spells CASSLSTGSNSPLHF. In nucleotides, the CDR3 is TGTGCCAGCAGCTTATCGACAGGGTCAAATTCACCCCTCCACTTT.

This clone occurred once. V and J are TRBV7-9 and TRBJ1-2, with D possibly being TRBD1 (5 bases). Germline CDR1 and CDR2: SEHNR and FQNEAQ (reference sequence). V lost 4 bases and J 1 base, leaving 16 bases between the germline ends. This CDR3 comprises 16 residues. The CDR3 loop reads CASSSPGTGVNYGYTF. CDR3 nucleotide sequence: TGTGCCAGCAGCTCACCGGGCACAGGCGTTAACTATGGCTACACCTTC.

The chain is built from TRBV9 and TRBJ2-1; 11 bases match TRBD2. V shed 3 bases, J shed 16 bases, and the junction held 9 bases outside the gene matches. The CDR3 has 13 amino acids. Germline V gene sequence: CDR1 SGDLS, CDR2 YYNGEE. CDR3 sequence reads: CASSARLAGNQFF. The CDR3, as DNA: TGTGCCAGCAGCGCCAGACTAGCGGGAAATCAATTCTTC.

V is TRBV4-1 and J is TRBJ2-1, with TRBD1 matching over 10 bases. J lost 7 bases, V lost 2 bases, and 5 bases had no gene match. CDR3 length: 15 residues. The germline V gene encodes CDR1 MGHRA and CDR2 YSYEKL. The CDR3: CASSQPDRGRNEQFF. The CDR3 coding sequence is TGCGCCAGCAGCCAACCGGACAGGGGGAGGAATGAGCAGTTCTTC.

This chain links TRBV5-8 with TRBJ2-5, with a tentative D call TRBD1 (6 bases). Trimming took off 0 bases at V and 3 bases at J, with 9 bases between the two ends. CDR1 SGHTS and CDR2 YDEGEE come from the germline V gene. This CDR3 region has 14 residues. The DNA of the CDR3 is TGTGCCAGCAGCTTGGGGCCAGGGGAAGAGACCCAGTACTTC. Its protein is CASSLGPGEETQYF.

The rearrangement joins TRBV7-9 to TRBJ2-7; D is unresolved. In germline, CDR1 is SEHNR, CDR2 FQNEAQ (reference sequence). The ends were cut back, 5 bases at V and 3 bases at J, with 11 bases in the middle. CDR3 size: 13 residues. CDR3 loop: CASSLVGGYEQYF. DNA for the CDR3: TGTGCCAGCAGCCTCGTAGGCGGCTACGAGCAGTACTTC.

The chain employs TRBV5-5 and TRBJ1-4; 7 bases agree with TRBD1. CDR1 and CDR2 (germline): SGHKS, YYEKEE (reference sequence). CDR3 size: 15 residues. The V gene end was trimmed by 3 bases and the J gene end by 8 bases; junction bases not matched to a gene: 10. The CDR3 loop reads CASSSSTGYNEKLFF. DNA of the CDR3: TGTGCCAGCAGCTCCTCGACAGGGTACAACGAAAAACTGTTTTTT.

V and J are TRBV28 and TRBJ1-5; possible D gene TRBD1, 5 bases. Trimming shortened V by 3 bases and J by 6 bases, and 12 bases separated the two germline ends. The CDR3 has 14 amino acids. Germline CDR1 and CDR2: MDHEN and SYDVKM. CDR3 bases: TGTGCCAGCAGTTTGGGGGGACGGGGTCAGCCCCAGCATTTT. Protein sequence: CASSLGGRGQPQHF. Full variable domain (rest looked up from reference TRBV28 and TRBJ1-5): DVKVTQSSRYLVKRTGEKVFLECVQDMDHENMFWYRQDPGLGLRLIYFSYDVKMKEKGDIPEGYSVSREKKERFSLILESASTNQTSMYLCASSLGGRGQPQHFGDGTRLSIL.

The V gene is TRBV6-5, the J gene TRBJ2-3; TRBD2 matches 9 bases. The CDR3 is 16 amino acids. The germline V gene has CDR1 MNHEY and CDR2 SVGAGI. V lost 2 bases, J lost 5 bases, and 8 bases stayed unmatched. As DNA, the CDR3 is TGTGCCAGCAGTTACGGGCTAGCGGGATCCAGAGATACGCAGTATTTT. Protein product: CASSYGLAGSRDTQYF.

The J gene is TRBJ1-2, the V gene TRBV28, with unresolved D. From germline, CDR1 is MDHEN and CDR2 SYDVKM. Deletions cut 5 bases from V and 2 bases from J, with 15 bases between. The CDR3 is 15 amino acids. This chain's CDR3 is CASSATPRSNYGYTF. The CDR3 coding sequence is TGTGCCAGCAGTGCAACCCCCAGGAGCAACTATGGCTACACCTTC.

J is TRBJ2-5 and V is TRBV5-1, with D tentatively TRBD2 (5 bases). Germline CDR1 SGHRS, CDR2 YFSETQ. Trimming shortened V by 2 bases and J by 7 bases, and 15 bases separated the two germline ends. CDR3 length equals 14 residues. This chain's CDR3 is CASSFSPGKGTQYF. In nucleotides, the CDR3 is TGCGCCAGCAGCTTCTCCCCGGGGAAGGGGACCCAGTACTTC.

The J gene is TRBJ2-1, the V gene TRBV29-1, with TRBD2 identical over 7 bases. The CDR3 consists of 15 residues. V lost 5 bases to trimming and J lost 3 bases; unmatched junction nucleotides: 10. The germline V gene has CDR1 SQVTM and CDR2 ANQGSEA. Here the CDR3 DNA reads TGCAGCGTTATCCCCCCTAGCGGAATCTACAATGAGCAGTTCTTC. Translation gives CSVIPPSGIYNEQFF.

The chain couples TRBV5-4 to TRBJ1-5, with D unclear. The germline CDR1 and CDR2 sequences are SGHNT and YYREEE (reference sequence). V lost 0 bases and J 2 bases, leaving 6 bases between the germline ends. The CDR3 totals 14 residues. The DNA for the CDR3 is TGTGCCAGCAGCTTGGTCGAGCGCAATCAGCCCCAGCATTTT. Protein sequence: CASSLVERNQPQHF.

The V call is TRBV10-1, the J call TRBJ1-6; 8 bases match TRBD1. V shed 7 bases, J shed 10 bases, and the junction held 3 bases outside the gene matches. The CDR3 runs 12 residues. Germline assignment: CDR1 WNHNN and CDR2 SYGVQD (reference sequence). The chain's CDR3 is CASTNRGSPLHF. In DNA form, the CDR3 reads TGCGCCAGCACAAACAGGGGGTCACCCCTCCACTTT.

V usage is TRBV18 and J usage is TRBJ2-1; 11 bases are shared with TRBD2. With V trimmed by 3 bases and J by 4 bases, 2 bases remained unmatched. This CDR3 spans 15 amino acids. In germline, CDR1 is KGHSH, CDR2 LQKENI. The CDR3 bases are TGTGCCAGCTCACCGGGACTAGCGGATTACAATGAGCAGTTCTTC. Translated, it gives CASSPGLADYNEQFF. The entire variable domain, with the rest obtained from reference TRBV18 and TRBJ2-1, is as follows: NAGVMQNPRHLVRRRGQEARLRCSPMKGHSHVYWYRQLPEEGLKFMVYLQKENIIDESGMPKERFSAEFPKEGPSILRIQQVVRGDSAAYFCASSPGLADYNEQFFGPGTRLTVL.

The rearrangement links TRBV12-3 or TRBV12-4 to TRBJ2-5; 7 bases are shared with TRBD2. The CDR3 sequence is 13 residues long. V lost 4 bases, J lost 4 bases, and 3 bases stayed unmatched. The CDR3: CASSSGGGETQYF. The CDR3 DNA sequence: TGTGCCAGCAGTTCGGGGGGTGGAGAGACCCAGTACTTC.

The J gene is TRBJ2-1, the V gene TRBV7-2; D is perhaps TRBD1 (5 bases). CDR1 is SGHTA and CDR2 is FQGNSA in the germline V gene. The CDR3 loop spans 13 amino acids. Trimming removed 0 bases at V and 9 bases at J, with 9 bases between. The CDR3, as DNA: TGTGCCAGCAGCTTAGCGGGCAGGGCTGAGCAGTTCTTC. Amino acids: CASSLAGRAEQFF.

This chain links TRBV29-1 with TRBJ2-1; the D call may be TRBD1 or TRBD2 (6 bases each). The CDR3 is 12 residues long. Germline V CDR1 and CDR2: SQVTM, ANQGSEA. Trimming left V 5 bases short and J 7 bases short, with 12 bases between. The CDR3 DNA sequence: TGCAGCGTTATAGGGGGGAGGAATGAGCAGTTCTTC. Translating gives CSVIGGRNEQFF.

This clone was counted only a few times. This chain uses TRBV5-1 with TRBJ1-1; maybe TRBD1 (5 bases). The germline CDR1 and CDR2 sequences are SGHRS and YFSETQ. The CDR3 spans 16 residues. V was pared by 0 bases and J by 4 bases, with 16 bases between. The CDR3 loop reads CASSLVGGGPGTEAFF. CDR3 in DNA: TGCGCCAGCAGCTTGGTCGGGGGTGGCCCGGGCACTGAAGCTTTCTTT.

The rearrangement joins TRBV4-1 to TRBJ1-3, with D unclear. Germline CDR1 is MGHRA and CDR2 is YSYEKL. The CDR3 spans 17 residues. V lost 4 bases and J 4 bases, leaving 20 bases between the germline ends. CDR3 region: CASSLTSGVVRGNTIYF. CDR3 bases: TGCGCCAGCAGCCTAACATCCGGGGTGGTGCGAGGAAACACCATATATTTT.

This rearrangement joins TRBV11-2 to TRBJ2-7; D is uncertain. The CDR3 covers 12 residues. CDR1 is SGHAT and CDR2 is FQNNGV in the germline V gene. V dropped 5 bases and J dropped 3 bases, with 8 bases sitting between them. This CDR3 is CASSRLVYEQYF. Written as DNA, the CDR3 is TGTGCCAGCAGCCGGCTGGTCTACGAGCAGTACTTC.

This clone was detected once. The chain joins TRBV19 to TRBJ1-2; D is possibly TRBD1 (6 bases). Trimming shortened V by 5 bases and J by 4 bases, and 17 bases separated the two germline ends. The length of the CDR3 is 15 residues. The germline gives CDR1 LNHDA, CDR2 SQIVND (reference sequence). The CDR3 protein is CASSPQRGSSYGYTF. The CDR3 DNA sequence: TGTGCCAGTAGTCCCCAGAGGGGGTCGAGCTATGGCTACACCTTC.

The V call is TRBV10-1, the J call TRBJ2-3, with a possible D match to TRBD2 (5 bases). V dropped 6 bases and J dropped 1 base, with 8 bases sitting between them. Germline V gene lookup returns CDR1 WNHNN and CDR2 SYGVQD (reference sequence). CDR3 length: 13 amino acids. CDR3 in DNA: TGCGCCAGCAGCTCCGGGGGCACAGATACGCAGTATTTT. It yields the protein CASSSGGTDTQYF.

The CDR3 is CASSLAAGSYEQFF. The CDR3 DNA follows: TGTGCCAGCAGCCTGGCGGCAGGAAGCTATGAGCAGTTCTTC. The chain recombines TRBV7-3 with TRBJ2-1; D is undetermined. The CDR3 sequence is 14 residues long. Trimming took off 5 bases at V and 8 bases at J, with 16 bases between the two ends. Germline loops: CDR1 SGHTA, CDR2 FQGTGA. Based on the CDR3 plus reference TRBV7-3 and TRBJ2-1, the full variable domain is GAGVSQTPSNKVTEKGKYVELRCDPISGHTALYWYRQSLGQGPEFLIYFQGTGAADDSGLPNDRFFAVRPEGSVSTLKIQRTERGDSAVYLCASSLAAGSYEQFFGPGTRLTVL.